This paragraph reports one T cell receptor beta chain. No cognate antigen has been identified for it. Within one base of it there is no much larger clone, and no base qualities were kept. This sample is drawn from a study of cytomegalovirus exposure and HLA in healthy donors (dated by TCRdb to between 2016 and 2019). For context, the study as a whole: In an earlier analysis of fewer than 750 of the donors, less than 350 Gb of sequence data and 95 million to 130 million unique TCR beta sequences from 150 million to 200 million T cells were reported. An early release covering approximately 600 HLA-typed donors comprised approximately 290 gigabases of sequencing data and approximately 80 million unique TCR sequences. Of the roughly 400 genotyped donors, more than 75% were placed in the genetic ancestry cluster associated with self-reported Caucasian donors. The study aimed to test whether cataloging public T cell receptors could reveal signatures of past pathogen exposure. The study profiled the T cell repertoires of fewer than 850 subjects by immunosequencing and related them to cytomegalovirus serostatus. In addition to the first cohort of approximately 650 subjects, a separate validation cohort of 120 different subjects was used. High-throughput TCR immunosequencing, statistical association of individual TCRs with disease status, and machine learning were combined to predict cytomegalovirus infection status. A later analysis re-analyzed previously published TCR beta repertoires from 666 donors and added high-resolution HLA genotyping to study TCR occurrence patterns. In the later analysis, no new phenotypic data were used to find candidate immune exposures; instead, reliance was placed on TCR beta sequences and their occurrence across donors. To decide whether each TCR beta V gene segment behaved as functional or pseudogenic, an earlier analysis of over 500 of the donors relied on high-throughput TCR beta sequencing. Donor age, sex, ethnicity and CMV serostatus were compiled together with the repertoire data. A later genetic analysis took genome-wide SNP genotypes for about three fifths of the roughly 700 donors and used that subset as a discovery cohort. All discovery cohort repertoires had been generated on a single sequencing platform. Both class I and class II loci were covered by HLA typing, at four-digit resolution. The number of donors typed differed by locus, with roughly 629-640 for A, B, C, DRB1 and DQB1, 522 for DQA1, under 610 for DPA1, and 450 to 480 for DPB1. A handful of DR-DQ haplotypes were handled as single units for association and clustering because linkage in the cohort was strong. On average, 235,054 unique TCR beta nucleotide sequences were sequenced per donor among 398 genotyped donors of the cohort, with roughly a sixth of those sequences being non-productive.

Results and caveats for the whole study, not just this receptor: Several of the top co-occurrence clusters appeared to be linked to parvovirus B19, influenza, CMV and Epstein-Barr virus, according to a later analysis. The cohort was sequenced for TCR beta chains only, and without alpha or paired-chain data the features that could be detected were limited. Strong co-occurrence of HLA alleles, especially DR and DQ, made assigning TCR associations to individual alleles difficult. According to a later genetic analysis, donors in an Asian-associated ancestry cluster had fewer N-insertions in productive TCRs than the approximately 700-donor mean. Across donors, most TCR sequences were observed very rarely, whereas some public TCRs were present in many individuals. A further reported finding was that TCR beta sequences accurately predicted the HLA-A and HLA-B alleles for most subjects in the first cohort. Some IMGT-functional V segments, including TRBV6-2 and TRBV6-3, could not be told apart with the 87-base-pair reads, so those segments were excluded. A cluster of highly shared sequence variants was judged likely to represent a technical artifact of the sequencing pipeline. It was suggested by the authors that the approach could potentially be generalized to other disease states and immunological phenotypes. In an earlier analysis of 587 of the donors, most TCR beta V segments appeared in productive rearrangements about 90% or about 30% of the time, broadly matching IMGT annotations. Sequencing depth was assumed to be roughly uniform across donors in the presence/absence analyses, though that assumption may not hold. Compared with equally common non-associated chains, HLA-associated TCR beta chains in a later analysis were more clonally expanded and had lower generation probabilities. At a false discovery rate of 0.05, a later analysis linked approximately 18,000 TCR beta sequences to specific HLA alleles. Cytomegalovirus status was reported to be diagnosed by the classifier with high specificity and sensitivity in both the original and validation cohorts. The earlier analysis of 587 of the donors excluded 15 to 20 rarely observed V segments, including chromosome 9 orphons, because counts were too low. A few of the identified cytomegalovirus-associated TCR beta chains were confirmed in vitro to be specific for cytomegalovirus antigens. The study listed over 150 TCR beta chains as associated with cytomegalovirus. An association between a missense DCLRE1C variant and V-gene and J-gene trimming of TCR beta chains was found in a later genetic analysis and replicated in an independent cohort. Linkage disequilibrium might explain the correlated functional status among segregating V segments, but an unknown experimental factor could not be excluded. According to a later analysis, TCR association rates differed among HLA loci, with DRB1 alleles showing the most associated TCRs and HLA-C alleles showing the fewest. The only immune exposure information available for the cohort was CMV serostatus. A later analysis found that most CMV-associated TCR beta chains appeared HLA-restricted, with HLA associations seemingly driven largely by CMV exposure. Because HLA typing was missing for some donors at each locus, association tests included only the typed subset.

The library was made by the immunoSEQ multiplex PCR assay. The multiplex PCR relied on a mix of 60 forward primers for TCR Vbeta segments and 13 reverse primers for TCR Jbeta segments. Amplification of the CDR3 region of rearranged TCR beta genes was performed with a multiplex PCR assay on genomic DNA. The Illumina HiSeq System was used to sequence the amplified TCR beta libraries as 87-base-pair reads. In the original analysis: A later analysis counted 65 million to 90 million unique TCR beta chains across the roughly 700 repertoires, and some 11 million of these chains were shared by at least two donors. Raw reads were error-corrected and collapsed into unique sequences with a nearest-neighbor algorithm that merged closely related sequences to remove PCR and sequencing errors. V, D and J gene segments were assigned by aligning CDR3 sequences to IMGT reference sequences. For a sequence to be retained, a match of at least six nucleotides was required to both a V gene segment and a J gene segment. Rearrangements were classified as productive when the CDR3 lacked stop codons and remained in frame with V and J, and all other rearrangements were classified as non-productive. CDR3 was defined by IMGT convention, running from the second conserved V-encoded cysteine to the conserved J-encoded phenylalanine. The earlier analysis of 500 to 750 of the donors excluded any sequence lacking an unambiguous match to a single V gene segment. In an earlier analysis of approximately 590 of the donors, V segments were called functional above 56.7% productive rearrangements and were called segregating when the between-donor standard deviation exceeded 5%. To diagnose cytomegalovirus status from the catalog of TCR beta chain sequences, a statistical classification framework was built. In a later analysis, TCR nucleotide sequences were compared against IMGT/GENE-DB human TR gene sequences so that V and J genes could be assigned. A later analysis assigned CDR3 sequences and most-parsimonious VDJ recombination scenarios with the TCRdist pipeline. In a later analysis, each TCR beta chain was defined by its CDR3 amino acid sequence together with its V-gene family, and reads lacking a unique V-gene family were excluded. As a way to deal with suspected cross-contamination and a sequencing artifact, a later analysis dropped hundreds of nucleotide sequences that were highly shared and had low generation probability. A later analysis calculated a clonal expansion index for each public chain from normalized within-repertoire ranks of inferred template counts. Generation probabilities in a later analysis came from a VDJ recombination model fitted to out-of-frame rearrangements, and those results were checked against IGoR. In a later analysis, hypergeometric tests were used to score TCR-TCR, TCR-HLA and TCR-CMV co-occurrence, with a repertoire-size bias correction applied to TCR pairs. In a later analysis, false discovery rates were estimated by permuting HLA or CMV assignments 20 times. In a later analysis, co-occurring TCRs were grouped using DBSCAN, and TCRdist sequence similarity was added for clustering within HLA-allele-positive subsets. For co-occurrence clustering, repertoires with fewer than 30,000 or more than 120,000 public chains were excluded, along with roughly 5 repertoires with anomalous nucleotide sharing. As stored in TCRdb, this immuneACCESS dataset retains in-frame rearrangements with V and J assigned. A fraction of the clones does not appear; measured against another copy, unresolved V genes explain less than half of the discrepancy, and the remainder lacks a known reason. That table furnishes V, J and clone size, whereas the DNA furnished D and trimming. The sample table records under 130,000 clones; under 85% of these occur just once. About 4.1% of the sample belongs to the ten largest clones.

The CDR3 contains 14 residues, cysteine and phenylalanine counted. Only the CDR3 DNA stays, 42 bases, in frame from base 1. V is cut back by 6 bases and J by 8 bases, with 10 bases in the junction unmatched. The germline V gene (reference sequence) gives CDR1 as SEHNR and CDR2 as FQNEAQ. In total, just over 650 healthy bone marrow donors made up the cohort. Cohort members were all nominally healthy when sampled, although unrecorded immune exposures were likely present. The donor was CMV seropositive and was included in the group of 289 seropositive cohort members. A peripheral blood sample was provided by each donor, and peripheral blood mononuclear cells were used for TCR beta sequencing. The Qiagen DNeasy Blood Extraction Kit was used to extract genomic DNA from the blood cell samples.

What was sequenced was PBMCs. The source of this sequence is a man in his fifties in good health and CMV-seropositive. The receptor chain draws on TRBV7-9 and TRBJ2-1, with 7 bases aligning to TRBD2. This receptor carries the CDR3 CASSGRESLDEQFF. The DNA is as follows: TGTGCCAGCAGTGGGCGGGAGTCTTTGGATGAGCAGTTCTTC.